This TCR beta chain was recorded in a study of blood T cells in healthy people across ages. Using a J-beta primer mix together with a sample-barcoded 5' primer, a second PCR was run for roughly 7 to 12 cycles. TCRdb analysed the 5' RACE reads with MiXCR anew, one entry per CDR3 protein. The data hold a few hundred thousand distinct CDR3 sequences, with roughly a quarter observed a single time. Germline assignment: CDR1 SQVTM and CDR2 ANQGSEA. The CDR3 length is 13 residues. V dropped 8 bases and J dropped 6 bases, with 18 bases sitting between them. These data were also filed under a second study, of T cells of mothers and their children. That publication notes: In the second PCR, M1S primer introduced barcodes and 2-4 random bases.

The source of this sequence is a boy younger than 10 in good health. The source material was blood. The V gene is TRBV29-1, the J gene TRBJ2-3; D perhaps matches TRBD1 (6 bases). CDR3 sequence reads: CSTTGFPRDTQYF. CDR3 nucleotides: TGCAGCACAACAGGGTTTCCCAGGGATACGCAGTATTTT.